This T cell receptor (beta chain) derives from a study of tumor and adjacent non-tumor tissue in lung cancer. The wider study: Each sample yielded some 4 million productive TCRbeta reads on average. Findings and limits, study-wide: TCR diversity was significantly greater in tumor than normal lung tissue.

The V end was cut by 6 bases, the J end by 0 bases, with 15 bases between. CDR1 and CDR2 from the germline V gene are MNHEY and SVGAGI. The CDR3 runs 16 residues. Three rounds of nested PCR, following a modified ARM-PCR protocol, produced the TCRbeta library. TCRdb passed the multiplex PCR reads through MiXCR, listing each CDR3 protein once. The data contain around 120,000 distinct CDR3 sequences, around three fifths of them seen just once; the ten biggest clones take up 13%. This clonotype was observed at least ten times. As yet, its antigen is unknown. No cell sorting was done before RNA was extracted from the tissue.

The chain uses TRBV6-5 and TRBJ2-1; no reliable D call. What was sequenced was lung tumor tissue. The sequence derives from a man younger than 40 with non-small cell lung cancer. This CDR3 is CASSSRALSSYNEQFF. CDR3 DNA sequence: TGTGCCAGCAGCTCCCGAGCCCTAAGCTCCTACAATGAGCAGTTCTTC.